This entry lists 23 T cell receptor beta chains sequenced from one sample in a study of blood T cell repertoires in COVID-19. This table comes from immunoSEQ multiplex PCR, and its TCRdb copy is limited to in-frame clones, with some not included. The data hold over 300,000 clones, with approximately 85% observed a single time. Sequenced: peripheral blood. All receptors derive from a woman aged 45-65 years with acute or convalescent COVID-19.

The rearrangement joins TRBV9 to TRBJ1-2, with D maybe TRBD1 (6 bases). Per germline, CDR1 SGDLS and CDR2 YYNGEE. V lost 4 bases and J lost 4, with 14 bases in between. This CDR3 has 14 amino acids. CDR3 in amino acids: CASSPRTESYGYTF. Written as DNA, the CDR3 is TGTGCCAGCAGCCCCCGGACAGAAAGCTATGGCTACACCTTC.

This rearrangement joins TRBV11-2 to TRBJ2-7, with D perhaps matching TRBD2 (5 bases). This CDR3 comprises 17 residues. Trimming stripped 3 bases from V and 5 bases from J, with 23 bases between. CDR1 SGHAT and CDR2 FQNNGV come from the germline V gene. Written as DNA, the CDR3 is TGTGCCAGCAGCTTTTTTGTTTGGCGGGCCCCCTTGAACGAGCAGTACTTC. As protein: CASSFFVWRAPLNEQYF.

The chain has TRBV7-2 and TRBJ1-4; D might be TRBD1 (6 bases). Trimming took off 5 bases at V and 0 bases at J, with 22 bases between the two ends. This CDR3 contains 19 residues. Germline V gene data show CDR1 as SGHTA and CDR2 as FQGNSA. The CDR3 bases are TGTGCCAGCAGCCCACGGGGTAGCCGGGGGGCGGCAACTAATGAAAAACTGTTTTTT. Translation: CASSPRGSRGAATNEKLFF.

J is TRBJ1-1 and V is TRBV27; 9 nucleotides match TRBD1. Germline CDR1 reads MNHEY; CDR2 reads SMNVEV (reference sequence). The CDR3 contains 14 residues. V lost 5 bases to trimming and J lost 4 bases; unmatched junction nucleotides: 5. The CDR3 DNA reads as TGTGCCAGCAGTCCCGGACAGGGGAGCACTGAAGCTTTCTTT. It yields the protein CASSPGQGSTEAFF.

This rearrangement joins TRBV28 to TRBJ1-2; 7 bases match TRBD1. Germline CDR1 MDHEN, CDR2 SYDVKM. Germline trimming cut 7 bases from V and 4 bases from J; bases unmatched to any gene: 9. The CDR3 has 14 residues. The CDR3 spells CASNTPGQPYGYTF. The CDR3 region has the DNA TGTGCCAGCAACACTCCGGGACAGCCCTATGGCTACACCTTC.

The rearrangement uses TRBV7-6 and TRBJ1-3, with D maybe TRBD1 (6 bases). Trimming left V 2 bases short and J 0 bases short, with 8 bases between. The CDR3 spans 15 residues. Germline CDR1 and CDR2: SGHVS and FNYEAQ. The CDR3 region has the DNA TGTGCCAGCAGCTTACAGACAGGCTCTGGAAACACCATATATTTT. Protein product: CASSLQTGSGNTIYF.

The rearrangement links TRBV11-2 to TRBJ1-6; 9 bases match TRBD1. This CDR3 region has 13 residues. V was clipped by 5 bases and J by 7 bases; unmatched bases: 0. Looked up from germline, CDR1 is SGHAT and CDR2 is FQNNGV. CDR3 region: CASSGTGNSPLHF. The CDR3 DNA reads as TGTGCCAGCAGCGGGACAGGGAATTCACCCCTCCACTTT.

The genes are TRBV18 and TRBJ1-3; 9 bases align to TRBD1. The junction had 9 bases not matched to a gene; V was cut back by 5 bases and J by 4 bases. This CDR3 region has 16 residues. Germline V gene lookup returns CDR1 KGHSH and CDR2 LQKENI. The CDR3 sequence: CASSTMGQGAGNTIYF. The CDR3 DNA sequence: TGTGCCAGCTCAACCATGGGACAGGGAGCAGGAAACACCATATATTTT.

The V and J genes are TRBV28 and TRBJ1-4, with D perhaps TRBD1 (6 bases). Germline lookup yields CDR1 MDHEN and CDR2 SYDVKM. The V end was cut by 5 bases, the J end by 7 bases, with 17 bases between. The CDR3 contains 15 residues. CDR3 protein: CASSTGDNLREKLFF. Written as DNA, the CDR3 is TGTGCCAGCAGTACCGGGGACAATTTACGTGAAAAACTGTTTTTT.

The rearrangement links TRBV10-1 to TRBJ1-2, with TRBD1 as a possible D gene (6 bases). The CDR3 is made up of 12 amino acids. CDR1 is WNHNN, CDR2 SYGVQD, per germline (reference sequence). Trimming stripped 4 bases from V and 7 bases from J, with 10 bases between. CDR3 nucleotides: TGCGCCAGCAGTGTCGGGGGGCCTGGCTACACCTTC. Translating gives CASSVGGPGYTF.

The chain couples TRBV3-1 (or the pseudogene TRBV3-2) to TRBJ2-7, with 9 bases identical to TRBD1. The germline V gene has CDR1 LGHDT and CDR2 YNNKEL (reference sequence). The CDR3 is 16 residues long. Unmatched junction bases numbered 6, after V lost 1 base and J lost 2 bases. CDR3 residues: CASSQGSRQGAYEQYF. CDR3 in DNA: TGTGCCAGCAGCCAAGGATCGAGACAGGGGGCCTACGAGCAGTACTTC.

The chain joins TRBV19 to TRBJ1-5; TRBD1 matches 8 bases. Trimming removed 7 bases from V and 4 bases from J; junction bases left unmatched: 12. Germline V CDR1 and CDR2: LNHDA, SQIVND (reference sequence). The CDR3 contains 16 residues. The CDR3 reads CASKRVGQGLNQPQHF. CDR3 bases: TGTGCCAGTAAAAGGGTAGGACAGGGACTAAATCAGCCCCAGCATTTT.

V and J are TRBV5-1 and TRBJ2-7, with D maybe TRBD1 (6 bases). V lost 2 bases, J lost 4 bases, and 13 bases lay in between. This CDR3 spans 14 amino acids. Germline CDR1 and CDR2: SGHRS and YFSETQ. The DNA of the CDR3 is TGCGCCAGCAGCTTACAGGGTCTCGAGTACGAGCAGTACTTC. This gives the protein CASSLQGLEYEQYF.

About this clone itself: Other DNA sequences in the same sample also yield this CDR3. The gene calls are TRBV5-1 and TRBJ1-5, with D maybe TRBD1 (5 bases). Germline loops: CDR1 SGHRS, CDR2 YFSETQ. The CDR3 totals 13 residues. V was clipped by 3 bases and J by 4 bases, with 8 bases between them. The CDR3 loop is CASSSDTNQPQHF. CDR3 DNA: TGCGCCAGCAGCTCGGACACTAATCAGCCCCAGCATTTT.

V usage is TRBV5-1 and J usage is TRBJ2-2, with D tentatively TRBD1 (6 bases). The CDR3 sequence is 15 residues long. The V end was cut by 5 bases, the J end by 2 bases, with 13 bases between. The germline gives CDR1 SGHRS, CDR2 YFSETQ. The CDR3 here is CASSPDRTNTGELFF. The CDR3 nucleotides are TGCGCCAGCAGTCCAGACAGGACCAACACCGGGGAGCTGTTTTTT.

The chain employs TRBV20-1 and TRBJ1-1; possibly TRBD1 for D (5 bases). CDR1 DFQATT and CDR2 SNEGSKA come from the germline V gene (reference sequence). This CDR3 comprises 11 residues. The V and J ends lost 3 bases and 5 bases respectively, with 7 bases between them. The CDR3 DNA follows: TGCAGTGCTAGTAGACAGACTGAAGCTTTCTTT. Protein product: CSASRQTEAFF.

The rearrangement joins TRBV2 to TRBJ2-7; maybe TRBD1 (7 bases). The CDR3 is 16 amino acids. From germline, CDR1 is SNHLY and CDR2 FYNNEI. Between the trimmed V and J ends, which lost 2 bases and 1 base, there was a span of 15 bases. The CDR3 DNA sequence: TGTGCCAGCAGTGAACAGGGGGGCCTAGCGTCCTACGAGCAGTACTTC. Amino acid sequence: CASSEQGGLASYEQYF.

The chain uses TRBV28 and TRBJ2-7, with 14 bases aligning to TRBD2. Germline CDR1 reads MDHEN; CDR2 reads SYDVKM. The CDR3 covers 15 residues. The V segment lost 3 bases and the J segment 6 bases; nucleotides outside the gene matches: 4. CDR3 nucleotides: TGTGCCAGCAGTTTGGGACTAGCGGGAGTTCGCGAGCAGTACTTC. Protein product: CASSLGLAGVREQYF.

The gene calls are TRBV27 and TRBJ1-1; a possible D gene is TRBD1 (5 bases). Germline loops: CDR1 MNHEY, CDR2 SMNVEV (reference sequence). The ends were cut back, 6 bases at V and 6 bases at J, with 20 bases in the middle. The CDR3 extends over 15 amino acids. This CDR3 reads CASSPYYGGRSEAFF. The CDR3 DNA is TGTGCCAGCAGCCCCTACTACGGGGGTCGATCTGAAGCTTTCTTT.

The rearrangement links TRBV24-1 to TRBJ2-1; D possibly corresponds to TRBD2 (6 bases). Germline V gene lookup returns CDR1 KGHDR and CDR2 SFDVKD. Trimming cost V 4 bases and J 10 bases, with 16 bases left between them. CDR3 size: 14 residues. The CDR3: CATSDPGLAREQFF. DNA for the CDR3: TGTGCCACCAGTGACCCCGGGCTAGCGAGAGAGCAGTTCTTC.

The rearrangement links TRBV27 to TRBJ2-7; the match to TRBD1 covers 7 bases. Per germline, CDR1 MNHEY and CDR2 SMNVEV (reference sequence). Trimming removed 5 bases from V and 3 bases from J; junction bases left unmatched: 7. The CDR3 is 14 residues long. The CDR3 bases are TGTGCCAGCAGTCCTTGGGACAGACGCTACGAGCAGTACTTC. Translation: CASSPWDRRYEQYF.

The CDR3 here is CASMRRGGYSPLHF. CDR3 in DNA: TGTGCCAGCATGAGGAGGGGAGGGTATTCACCCCTCCACTTT. This rearrangement joins TRBV27 to TRBJ1-6; D may be TRBD1 (5 bases). The ends were cut back, 7 bases at V and 8 bases at J, with 15 bases in the middle. In germline, CDR1 is MNHEY, CDR2 SMNVEV (reference sequence). The CDR3 contains 14 residues.

The V call is TRBV19, the J call TRBJ2-7; tentatively, D is TRBD2 (6 bases). This CDR3 has 15 amino acids. Germline V CDR1 and CDR2: LNHDA, SQIVND (reference sequence). Trimming removed 5 bases from V and 3 bases from J, with 17 bases in between. Here the CDR3 reads CASSSRDLGIYEQYF. CDR3 DNA: TGTGCCAGTAGTTCCCGGGACTTAGGAATCTACGAGCAGTACTTC.